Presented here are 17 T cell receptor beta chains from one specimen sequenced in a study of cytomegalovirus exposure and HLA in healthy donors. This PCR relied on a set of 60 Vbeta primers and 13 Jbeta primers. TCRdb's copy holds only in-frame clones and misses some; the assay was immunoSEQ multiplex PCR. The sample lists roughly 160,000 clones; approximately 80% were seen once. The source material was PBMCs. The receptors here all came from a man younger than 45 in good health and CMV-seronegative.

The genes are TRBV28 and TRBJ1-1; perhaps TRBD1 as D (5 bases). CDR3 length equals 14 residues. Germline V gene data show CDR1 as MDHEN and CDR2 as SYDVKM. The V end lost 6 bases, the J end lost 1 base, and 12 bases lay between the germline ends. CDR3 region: CASRNRGGNTEAFF. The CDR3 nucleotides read TGTGCCAGCAGGAACCGGGGGGGGAACACTGAAGCTTTCTTT.

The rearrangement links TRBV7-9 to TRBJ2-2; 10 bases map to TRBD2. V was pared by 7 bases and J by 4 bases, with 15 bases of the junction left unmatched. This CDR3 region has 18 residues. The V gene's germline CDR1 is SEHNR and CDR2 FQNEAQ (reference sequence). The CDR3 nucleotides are TGTGCCAGCAACTTGGAAAAACTAGCGGGGAAGGGCACCGGGGAGCTGTTTTTT. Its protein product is CASNLEKLAGKGTGELFF.

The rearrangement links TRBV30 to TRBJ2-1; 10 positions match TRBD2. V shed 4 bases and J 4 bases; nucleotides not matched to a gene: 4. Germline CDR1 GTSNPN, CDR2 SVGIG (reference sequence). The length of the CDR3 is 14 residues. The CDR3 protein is CAWKGLAVYNEQFF. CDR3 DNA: TGTGCCTGGAAAGGACTAGCGGTATACAATGAGCAGTTCTTC.

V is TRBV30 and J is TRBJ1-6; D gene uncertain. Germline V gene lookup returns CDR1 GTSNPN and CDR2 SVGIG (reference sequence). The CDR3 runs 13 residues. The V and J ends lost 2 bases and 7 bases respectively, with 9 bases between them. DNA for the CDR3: TGTGCCTGGAGTTCACACACGAATTCACCCCTCCACTTT. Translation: CAWSSHTNSPLHF.

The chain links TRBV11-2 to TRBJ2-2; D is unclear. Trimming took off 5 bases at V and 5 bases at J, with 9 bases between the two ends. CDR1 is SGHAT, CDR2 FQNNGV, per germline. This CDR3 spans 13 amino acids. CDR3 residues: CASSVRVTGELFF. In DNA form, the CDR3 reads TGTGCCAGCAGCGTTCGGGTTACCGGGGAGCTGTTTTTT.

In DNA form, the CDR3 reads TGTGCCAGCAGCCTACGGACTAGCGGGCGACGCACAGATACGCAGTATTTT. Its translation: CASSLRTSGRRTDTQYF. The chain combines TRBV7-9 with TRBJ2-3, with 11 bases fitting TRBD2. The CDR3 extends over 17 amino acids. The J segment lost 1 base and the V segment lost 5 bases, leaving 8 bases of the junction unmatched. Per germline, CDR1 SEHNR and CDR2 FQNEAQ (reference sequence).

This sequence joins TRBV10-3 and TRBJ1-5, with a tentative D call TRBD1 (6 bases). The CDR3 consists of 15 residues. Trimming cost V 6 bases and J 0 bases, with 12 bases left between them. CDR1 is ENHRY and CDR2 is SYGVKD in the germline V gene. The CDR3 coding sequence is TGTGCCATCAGCTCGACAGGAATTAGCAATCAGCCCCAGCATTTT. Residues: CAISSTGISNQPQHF.

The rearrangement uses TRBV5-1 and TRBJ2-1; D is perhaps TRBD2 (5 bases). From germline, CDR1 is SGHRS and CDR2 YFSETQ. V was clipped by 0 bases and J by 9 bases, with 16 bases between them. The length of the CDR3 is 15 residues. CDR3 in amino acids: CASSLASHPEGEQFF. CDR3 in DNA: TGCGCCAGCAGCTTGGCTAGCCACCCTGAGGGTGAGCAGTTCTTC.

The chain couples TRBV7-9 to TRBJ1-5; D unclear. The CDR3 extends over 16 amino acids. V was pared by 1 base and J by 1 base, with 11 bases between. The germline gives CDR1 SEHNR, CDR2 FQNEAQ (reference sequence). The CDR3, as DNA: TGTGCCAGCAGCTTAGGAGACCCGGGGAGCAATCAGCCCCAGCATTTT. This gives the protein CASSLGDPGSNQPQHF.

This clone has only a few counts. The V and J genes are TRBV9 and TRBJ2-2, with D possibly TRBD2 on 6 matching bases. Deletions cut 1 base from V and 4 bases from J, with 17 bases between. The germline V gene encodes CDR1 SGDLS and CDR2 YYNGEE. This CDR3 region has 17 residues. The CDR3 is CASSVLPLGGGTGELFF. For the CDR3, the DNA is TGTGCCAGCAGCGTATTGCCCCTGGGGGGTGGCACCGGGGAGCTGTTTTTT.

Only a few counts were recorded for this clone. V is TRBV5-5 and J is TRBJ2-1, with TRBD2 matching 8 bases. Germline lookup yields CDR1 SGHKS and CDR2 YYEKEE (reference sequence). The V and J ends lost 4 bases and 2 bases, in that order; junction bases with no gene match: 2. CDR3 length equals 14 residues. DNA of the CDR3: TGTGCCAGCAGCCTGACTAGCGCCTACAATGAGCAGTTCTTC. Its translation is CASSLTSAYNEQFF.

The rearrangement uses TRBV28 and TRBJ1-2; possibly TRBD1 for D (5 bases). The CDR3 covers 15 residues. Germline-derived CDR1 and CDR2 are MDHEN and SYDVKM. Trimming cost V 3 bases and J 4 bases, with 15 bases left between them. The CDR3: CASSLAGPVFYGYTF. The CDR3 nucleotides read TGTGCCAGCAGTTTGGCGGGACCGGTATTCTATGGCTACACCTTC.

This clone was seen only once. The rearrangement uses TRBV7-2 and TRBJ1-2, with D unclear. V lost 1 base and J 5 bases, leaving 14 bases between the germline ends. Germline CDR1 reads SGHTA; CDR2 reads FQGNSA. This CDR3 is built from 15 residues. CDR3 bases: TGTGCCAGCAGCTTAGTGCTTGGCAGTGTATATGGCTACACCTTC. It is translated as CASSLVLGSVYGYTF.

CDR3 coding DNA: TGCAGCGTTCGGGGGGGGAATGAGTACAATGAGCAGTTCTTC. As protein: CSVRGGNEYNEQFF. The chain recombines TRBV29-1 with TRBJ2-1; 8 positions agree with TRBD2. Losses at the gene ends were 5 bases for V and 4 bases for J; bases not matched to a gene: 7. This CDR3 contains 14 residues. The germline CDR1 and CDR2 sequences are SQVTM and ANQGSEA.

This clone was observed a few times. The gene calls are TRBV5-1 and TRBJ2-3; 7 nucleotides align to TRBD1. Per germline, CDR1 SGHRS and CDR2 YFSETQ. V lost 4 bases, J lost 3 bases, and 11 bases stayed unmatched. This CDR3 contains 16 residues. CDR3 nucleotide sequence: TGCGCCAGCAGCATTCAGACAGGGACCCCTACAGATACGCAGTATTTT. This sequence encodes CASSIQTGTPTDTQYF. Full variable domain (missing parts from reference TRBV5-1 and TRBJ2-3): KAGVTQTPRYLIKTRGQQVTLSCSPISGHRSVSWYQQTPGQGLQFLFEYFSETQRNKGNFPGRFSGRQFSNSRSEMNVSTLELGDSALYLCASSIQTGTPTDTQYFGPGTRLTVL.

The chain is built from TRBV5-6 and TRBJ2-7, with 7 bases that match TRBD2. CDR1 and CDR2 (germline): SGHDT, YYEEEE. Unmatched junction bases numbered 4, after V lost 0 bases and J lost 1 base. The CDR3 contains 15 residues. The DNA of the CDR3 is TGTGCCAGCAGCTTGGCCGCGGGAGCGTCCTACGAGCAGTACTTC. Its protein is CASSLAAGASYEQYF. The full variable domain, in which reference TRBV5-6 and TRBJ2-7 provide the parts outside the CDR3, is DAGVTQSPTHLIKTRGQQVTLRCSPKSGHDTVSWYQQALGQGPQFIFQYYEEEERQRGNFPDRFSGHQFPNYSSELNVNALLLGDSALYLCASSLAAGASYEQYFGPGTRLTVT.

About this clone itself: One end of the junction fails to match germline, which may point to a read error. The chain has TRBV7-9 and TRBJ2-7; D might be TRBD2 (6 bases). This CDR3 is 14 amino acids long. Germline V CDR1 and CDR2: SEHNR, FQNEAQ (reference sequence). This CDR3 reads CASSLLGEAYERYF. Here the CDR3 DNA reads TGTGCCAGCAGCTTATTAGGGGAGGCCTACGAGCGGTACTTC. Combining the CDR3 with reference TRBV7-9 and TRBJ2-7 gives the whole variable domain DTGVSQNPRHKITKRGQNVTFRCDPISEHNRLYWYRQTLGQGPEFLTYFQNEAQLEKSRLLSDRFSAERPKGSFSTLEIQRTEQGDSAMYLCASSLLGEAYERYFGPGTRLTVT.